The 10 T cell receptor beta chains reported below all come from one sample, sequenced in a study of lung T cells in sarcoidosis with Löfgren's syndrome. TCRdb called the reads again in MiXCR, with one record for every CDR3 protein. The sample lists tens of thousands of distinct CDR3 sequences; 21% were seen once. Input material: CD4+ T cells from PBMCs. Receptors originate from a human donor with sarcoidosis (Löfgren's syndrome or another form), or a control subject (not recorded which).

A remark on this clonotype: A much larger clone differs by one base, so this may be a read error. The chain recombines TRBV2 with TRBJ2-3, with 7 bases lining up with TRBD2. Germline V gives CDR1 SNHLY, CDR2 FYNNEI. The junction had 12 bases not matched to a gene; V was cut back by 8 bases and J by 4 bases. The CDR3 length is 15 residues. This CDR3 reads CASGVGGRGADTQYF. The CDR3 DNA follows: TGTGCCAGCGGTGTGGGCGGGAGAGGCGCAGATACGCAGTATTTT.

This clonotype occurred many times. J is TRBJ2-7 and V is TRBV6-1; weak D call: TRBD2 (7 bases). The CDR3 length is 13 residues. Germline V gives CDR1 MNHNS, CDR2 SASEGT. Trimming left V 5 bases short and J 4 bases short, with 12 bases between. The CDR3, as DNA: TGTGCCAGCAGTACAAAGGGGGGGTACGAGCAGTACTTC. Translation gives CASSTKGGYEQYF.

This clonotype is medium-sized (0.01 to 0.1%) in the sample. The chain uses TRBV20-1 and TRBJ2-5; 7 bases fit TRBD2. This CDR3 has 12 residues. The J segment lost 4 bases and the V segment lost 8 bases, leaving 7 bases of the junction unmatched. Germline values: CDR1 DFQATT, CDR2 SNEGSKA (reference sequence). The DNA for the CDR3 is TGCAGTCCGGGAGGTAGGAGAGAGACCCAGTACTTC. Translation: CSPGGRRETQYF.

This clonotype was observed at least ten times. The chain has TRBV11-2 and TRBJ2-3; D unresolved. CDR1 SGHAT and CDR2 FQNNGV come from the germline V gene. The CDR3 covers 14 residues. V was cut by 2 bases and J by 6 bases, with 12 bases left in between. The CDR3 DNA follows: TGTGCCAGCAGCTTAAACTCCCCGACGGATACGCAGTATTTT. This encodes CASSLNSPTDTQYF.

The chain is built from TRBV7-2 and TRBJ2-3; 9 bases fit TRBD2. V shed 1 base and J 6 bases; nucleotides not matched to a gene: 2. The CDR3 spans 14 residues. Germline V gene sequence: CDR1 SGHTA, CDR2 FQGNSA. CDR3 nucleotides: TGTGCCAGCAGCTTAGTAGCGGGAGTGGATACGCAGTATTTT. This encodes CASSLVAGVDTQYF.

This clonotype has only a few counts. The chain carries TRBV11-1 and TRBJ2-4; D ambiguous. Germline CDR1 SGHAT, CDR2 FQDESV (reference sequence). The CDR3 runs 16 residues. V lost 1 base and J lost 1, with 11 bases in between. CDR3 DNA sequence: TGTGCCAGCAGCTTAGGTGGGGATTGGGCCAAAAACATTCAGTACTTC. This codes for CASSLGGDWAKNIQYF.

V and J are TRBV24-1 and TRBJ1-5; D is unclear. The CDR3 has 14 residues. Germline-derived CDR1 and CDR2 are KGHDR and SFDVKD. The V and J ends lost 5 bases and 3 bases respectively, with 10 bases between them. CDR3 loop: CATSASLFNQPQHF. The CDR3 region has the DNA TGTGCCACCAGTGCCTCGTTATTCAATCAGCCCCAGCATTTT.

This clonotype was observed many times. The rearrangement joins TRBV28 to TRBJ2-5; 8 bases map to TRBD1. There are 15 residues in the CDR3. V was pared by 5 bases and J by 2 bases, with 7 bases of the junction left unmatched. Germline V gene data show CDR1 as MDHEN and CDR2 as SYDVKM. The CDR3 bases are TGTGCCAGCAGTGTCCGACAGGGGCCTCAAGAGACCCAGTACTTC. This sequence encodes CASSVRQGPQETQYF.

A note on this clonotype: This may arise from a read error, as a much more abundant clone is one base away. The chain employs TRBV20-1 and TRBJ2-3; D may match TRBD1 or TRBD2 (6 bases each). V lost 5 bases, J lost 6 bases, and 18 bases lay in between. CDR3 length: 14 residues. Germline V gives CDR1 DFQATT, CDR2 SNEGSKA (reference sequence). CDR3 in amino acids: CSAHREGGWDTQYF. In DNA, the CDR3 is TGCAGTGCTCACCGAGAGGGGGGATGGGATACGCAGTATTTT.

This clonotype was recorded at least ten times. The chain recombines TRBV25-1 with TRBJ1-2; 7 bases line up with TRBD1. Unmatched junction bases numbered 4, after V lost 8 bases and J lost 4 bases. There are 12 residues in the CDR3. CDR1 and CDR2 from the germline V gene are MGHDK and SYGVNS. CDR3 nucleotide sequence: TGTGCCAGCGGGGGACAGCTCTATGGCTACACCTTC. It encodes CASGGQLYGYTF.